The 17 T cell receptor beta chains below come from one sample, sequenced in a study of blood T cells in healthy people across ages. A second roughly 6 to 11 cycle PCR used barcoded and J-beta primers. One entry per CDR3 protein, called by TCRdb with MiXCR from the 5' RACE reads. The table includes about 670,000 distinct CDR3 sequences, less than 45% detected once. Sequencing input: blood. These receptor sequences come from a man at least 80 years old in good health.

About this clonotype itself: A much larger clonotype is one base distant, so this may be a read error. The chain joins TRBV29-1 to TRBJ2-5; D gene ambiguous. The DNA end is a closer match to TRBJ2-1, so the J assignment may be wrong. CDR1 SQVTM and CDR2 ANQGSEA come from the germline V gene. The CDR3 spans 11 residues. CDR3 DNA sequence: TGCAGCGGTGCATTCCAAGAGACCCAGTTCTTC. Encoded protein: CSGAFQETQFF.

The chain employs TRBV20-1 and TRBJ2-3, with a tentative D call TRBD2 (5 bases). This CDR3 has 14 residues. V was clipped by 1 base and J by 2 bases, with 10 bases between them. CDR1 and CDR2 from the germline V gene are DFQATT and SNEGSKA (reference sequence). CDR3 amino acids: CSARVLGPTDTQYF. The CDR3 nucleotides read TGCAGTGCTAGAGTACTAGGACCCACAGATACGCAGTATTTT.

The rearrangement links TRBV9 to TRBJ2-1, with D hard to call. Trimming left V 3 bases short and J 0 bases short, with 10 bases between. The germline gives CDR1 SGDLS, CDR2 YYNGEE. The CDR3 spans 15 residues. CDR3 region: CASSALLSSYNEQFF. CDR3 sequence (DNA): TGTGCCAGCAGCGCGCTTTTAAGCTCCTACAATGAGCAGTTCTTC.

The table lists this clonotype with a few counts. This CDR3 reads CASRRVARAGGLNSPLHF. DNA of the CDR3: TGTGCCAGCAGGCGAGTTGCGCGGGCAGGGGGTTTAAATTCACCCCTCCACTTT. V is TRBV6-1 and J is TRBJ1-6, with 7 positions matching TRBD1. In germline, CDR1 is MNHNS, CDR2 SASEGT. V was clipped by 6 bases and J by 7 bases; unmatched bases: 18. The CDR3 extends over 18 amino acids.

The chain uses TRBV5-1 and TRBJ2-7, with TRBD1 identical over 8 bases. The ends lost 4 bases at V and 3 bases at J; junction bases unmatched: 18. This CDR3 is 18 amino acids long. Germline V gives CDR1 SGHRS, CDR2 YFSETQ. The CDR3 loop is CASSLLPKLPGQDYEQYF. CDR3 DNA: TGCGCCAGCAGCCTTTTGCCCAAGCTACCGGGACAGGACTACGAGCAGTACTTC.

This chain joins TRBV27 and TRBJ2-5, with 7 bases identical to TRBD1. This CDR3 region has 16 residues. Trimming cost V 3 bases and J 2 bases; bases outside gene matches: 9. The germline gives CDR1 MNHEY, CDR2 SMNVEV (reference sequence). The CDR3 DNA follows: TGTGCCAGCAGTTTTAGCCCGATGACAGGGCAAGAGACCCAGTACTTC. This translates into CASSFSPMTGQETQYF.

The chain combines TRBV29-1 with TRBJ2-4, with 8 positions matching TRBD1. V lost 4 bases, J lost 0 bases, and 11 bases stayed unmatched. The CDR3 length is 17 residues. Germline V gene data show CDR1 as SQVTM and CDR2 as ANQGSEA. CDR3 loop: CSVAPVQGAKAKNIQYF. CDR3 nucleotide sequence: TGCAGCGTTGCCCCCGTCCAGGGGGCTAAAGCCAAAAACATTCAGTACTTC.

This chain links TRBV3-1 with TRBJ1-1, with a tentative D call TRBD1 (5 bases). Between the trimmed V and J ends, which lost 4 bases and 6 bases, there was a span of 9 bases. From germline, CDR1 is LGHDT and CDR2 YNNKEL (reference sequence). The CDR3 loop spans 12 amino acids. Here the CDR3 reads CASSLGVSEAFF. The CDR3 coding sequence is TGTGCCAGCAGCCTGGGGGTGTCTGAAGCTTTCTTT.

CDR3 residues: CASSRDTGGGYTF. The CDR3 nucleotides are TGTGCCAGCAGCCGGGACACCGGGGGGGGCTACACCTTC. V usage is TRBV12-3 or TRBV12-4 and J usage is TRBJ1-2; perhaps TRBD1 as D (6 bases). This CDR3 comprises 13 residues. V was pared by 6 bases and J by 8 bases, with 16 bases between.

The chain carries TRBV25-1 and TRBJ1-6, with 9 bases lining up with TRBD1. CDR1 and CDR2 from the germline V gene are MGHDK and SYGVNS. The CDR3 loop spans 15 amino acids. The trim removed 2 bases at V and 8 bases at J, leaving 4 bases unmatched. Written as DNA, the CDR3 is TGTGCCAGCAGTGAAGATAGGACAGGGGATTCACCCCTCCACTTT. This sequence encodes CASSEDRTGDSPLHF.

This clonotype was seen only a few times. Written as DNA, the CDR3 is TGTGCCAGCAGTCACGATCCTCAGGGGCGGATCTCCTACGAGCAGTACTTC. It codes for CASSHDPQGRISYEQYF. The chain recombines TRBV27 with TRBJ2-7; D possibly corresponds to TRBD1 (6 bases). With 5 bases removed from V and 0 bases from J, the gap between germline ends came to 20 bases. Germline V CDR1 and CDR2: MNHEY, SMNVEV (reference sequence). This CDR3 contains 17 residues.

The chain has TRBV20-1 and TRBJ2-1; D is uncertain. The CDR3 runs to 13 residues. V lost 2 bases to trimming and J lost 7 bases, with 12 bases between them. CDR1 is DFQATT, CDR2 SNEGSKA, per germline (reference sequence). The CDR3 is CSARLGGDNEQFF. In DNA form, the CDR3 reads TGCAGTGCTAGACTAGGTGGGGATAATGAGCAGTTCTTC.

The chain joins TRBV12-3 or TRBV12-4 to TRBJ2-2, with TRBD2 matching 8 bases. The CDR3 consists of 16 residues. With V trimmed by 2 bases and J by 5 bases, 7 bases remained unmatched. The DNA for the CDR3 is TGTGCCAGCAGTTTACCGGGACTAGGAGTAACCGGGGAGCTGTTTTTT. Translated: CASSLPGLGVTGELFF.

The J gene is TRBJ1-2, the V gene TRBV2; D remains unclear. Germline V CDR1 and CDR2: SNHLY, FYNNEI. Trimming left V 11 bases short and J 2 bases short, with 9 bases between. The length of the CDR3 is 11 residues. CDR3 DNA: TGTGCCGGAAAGTCGAACTATGGCTACACCTTC. It yields the protein CAGKSNYGYTF.

The genes are TRBV18 and TRBJ2-1, with 11 bases lining up with TRBD2. The V gene end was trimmed by 6 bases and the J gene end by 4 bases; junction bases not matched to a gene: 11. This CDR3 has 17 amino acids. Looked up from germline, CDR1 is KGHSH and CDR2 is LQKENI. The CDR3 DNA follows: TGTGCCAGCTCGCCCCTAGCGGGAGGTCAGTCATACAATGAGCAGTTCTTC. It specifies CASSPLAGGQSYNEQFF.

About this clonotype itself: The junction departs from the called germline gene at one end, perhaps through a read error. J is TRBJ2-7 and V is TRBV12-3 or TRBV12-4, with TRBD1 identical over 9 bases. This CDR3 is built from 16 residues. Written as DNA, the CDR3 is TGTGCCAGCAGCCCGGGACCGGGACAGGGCTCCGACGAGCAGTACTTC. Translation: CASSPGPGQGSDEQYF.

This clonotype was observed a single time. V is TRBV6-2 or TRBV6-3 and J is TRBJ2-2; tentative D call: TRBD2 (6 bases). With 10 bases removed from V and 0 bases from J, the gap between germline ends came to 15 bases. Looked up from germline, CDR1 is MNHEY and CDR2 is SVGEGT. CDR3 length: 15 amino acids. The CDR3 coding sequence is TGTGCCACCAATCCCGGGACTCCGAACACCGGGGAGCTGTTTTTT. This encodes CATNPGTPNTGELFF.